The 22 T cell receptor beta chains reported below all come from one sample, sequenced in a study of identical twins. TCRdb ran MiXCR on the 5' RACE reads and lists one entry per CDR3 protein. The sample holds some 1,700,000 distinct CDR3 sequences, around 29% seen once. Sequences were obtained from cord blood. The receptor set was obtained from a newborn girl in good health.

This clonotype appeared a few times. This chain links TRBV13 with TRBJ2-1; 9 bases agree with TRBD2. The CDR3 spans 17 residues. The germline V gene encodes CDR1 PRHDT and CDR2 FYEKMQ (reference sequence). V shed 5 bases, J shed 6 bases, and the junction held 14 bases outside the gene matches. The CDR3 spells CASSRFLAGGPSNEQFF. In DNA form, the CDR3 reads TGTGCCAGCAGCCGATTTCTGGCGGGGGGGCCGTCCAATGAGCAGTTCTTC.

This clonotype has only a few counts. This chain connects TRBV27 to TRBJ2-1; perhaps TRBD2 as D (6 bases). V was trimmed by 2 bases and J by 2 bases, leaving 10 bases between them. CDR1 and CDR2 from the germline V gene are MNHEY and SMNVEV (reference sequence). The CDR3 contains 15 residues. CDR3 sequence reads: CASSLLLAPYNEQFF. The CDR3 DNA reads as TGTGCCAGCAGTTTACTACTAGCACCCTACAATGAGCAGTTCTTC.

This clonotype showed up just a few times. This chain connects TRBV20-1 to TRBJ2-7; the D gene is possibly TRBD1 (7 bases). The V end lost 5 bases, the J end lost 4 bases, and 15 bases lay between the germline ends. This CDR3 is built from 13 residues. Germline CDR1 is DFQATT and CDR2 is SNEGSKA (reference sequence). CDR3 coding DNA: TGCAGTGCTCTATTGACAGGGACTTACGAGCAGTACTTC. Translating gives CSALLTGTYEQYF.

This clonotype was found a few times. The chain combines TRBV27 with TRBJ2-3, with TRBD2 matching over 7 bases. CDR1 and CDR2 from the germline V gene are MNHEY and SMNVEV (reference sequence). This CDR3 comprises 13 residues. J was trimmed by 8 bases and V by 5 bases; bases with no gene match: 7. In DNA, the CDR3 is TGTGCCAGCAGTCTTCGACTAGCACGTACGCAGTATTTT. Residues: CASSLRLARTQYF.

This clonotype was seen many times. This chain links TRBV12-3 or TRBV12-4 with TRBJ1-2; 9 bases are shared with TRBD1. The V segment lost 6 bases and the J segment 6 bases; nucleotides outside the gene matches: 5. CDR3 length: 13 amino acids. CDR3 loop: CASSTGTGNGYTF. For the CDR3, the DNA is TGTGCCAGCAGCACCGGGACAGGGAATGGCTACACCTTC.

The gene calls are TRBV21-1 and TRBJ1-5; TRBD1 is taken as the D call from the table, unchecked against the DNA. TRBV21-1 is a pseudogene locus. This CDR3 is built from 16 residues. The CDR3 DNA is TGTGCCGCGGCCAGCCGAGAGACAGGGGATAATCAGCCCCAGCATTTT. Translated: CAAASRETGDNQPQHF.

The rearrangement joins TRBV27 to TRBJ1-2; 8 nucleotides match TRBD1. Germline V CDR1 and CDR2: MNHEY, SMNVEV (reference sequence). The CDR3 totals 14 residues. After removal of 5 bases from V and 4 bases from J, the junction contained 6 bases not matched to a gene. CDR3 coding DNA: TGTGCCAGCAGTCCTGATGGACAGGGCTATGGCTACACCTTC. Protein sequence: CASSPDGQGYGYTF.

This chain links TRBV7-2 with TRBJ2-3; D might be TRBD1 (5 bases). The CDR3 has 14 residues. Deletions cut 1 base from V and 7 bases from J, with 12 bases between. Germline CDR1 is SGHTA and CDR2 is FQGNSA. CDR3 residues: CASSLGLREYTQYF. The CDR3 bases are TGTGCCAGCAGCTTAGGTCTCAGGGAATATACGCAGTATTTT.

This clonotype was detected ten times or more. The chain combines TRBV29-1 with TRBJ2-7; D not resolved. The CDR3 covers 12 residues. V was trimmed by 6 bases and J by 2 bases, leaving 11 bases between them. Germline V gene data show CDR1 as SQVTM and CDR2 as ANQGSEA. The CDR3 region is CSVSPGTYEQYF. The DNA for the CDR3 is TGCAGCGTCTCACCCGGTACCTACGAGCAGTACTTC.

This clonotype was found a few times. The chain uses TRBV5-5 and TRBJ2-3; tentatively, D is TRBD2 (6 bases). CDR3 length equals 16 residues. Trimming removed 5 bases from V and 3 bases from J, with 19 bases in between. Germline lookup yields CDR1 SGHKS and CDR2 YYEKEE (reference sequence). The CDR3 sequence is CASSPPSEAETDTQYF. Written as DNA, the CDR3 is TGTGCCAGCAGTCCGCCTAGCGAGGCTGAGACAGATACGCAGTATTTT.

This clonotype was detected many times. This chain joins TRBV13 and TRBJ2-3; D not certain. The CDR3 runs 14 residues. The germline CDR1 and CDR2 sequences are PRHDT and FYEKMQ (reference sequence). Trimming shortened V by 2 bases and J by 1 base, and 7 bases separated the two germline ends. CDR3 in amino acids: CASSLSARTDTQYF. The DNA for the CDR3 is TGTGCCAGCAGCTTATCCGCCCGCACAGATACGCAGTATTTT.

The V and J genes are TRBV18 and TRBJ2-1, with 10 bases that match TRBD2. The J segment lost 6 bases and the V segment lost 2 bases, leaving 10 bases of the junction unmatched. This CDR3 contains 17 residues. In germline, CDR1 is KGHSH, CDR2 LQKENI. This CDR3 reads CASSPGPSGRRVNEQFF. In nucleotides, the CDR3 is TGTGCCAGCTCACCAGGGCCTAGCGGGAGAAGAGTCAATGAGCAGTTCTTC.

CDR3 nucleotides: TGCGCCAGCAGCCAAGGGGACAGGGTAGAGAACGAGCAGTACTTC. Its translation is CASSQGDRVENEQYF. The chain carries TRBV4-1 and TRBJ2-7, with 9 bases that match TRBD1. The CDR3 is 15 residues long. Germline values: CDR1 MGHRA, CDR2 YSYEKL. Germline trimming cut 1 base from V and 5 bases from J; bases unmatched to any gene: 6.

Points on this clonotype: This may come from a read error, since a much larger clone is one base off. The chain carries TRBV12-3 or TRBV12-4 and TRBJ2-7; D not certain. This CDR3 comprises 14 residues. V shed 6 bases and J shed 5 bases, with 17 bases lying between them. Written as DNA, the CDR3 is TGTGCCAGCAGCGCCGAAGGGCATCGGAACGAGCAGTACTTC. As protein: CASSAEGHRNEQYF.

V gene TRBV4-2 combines with J gene TRBJ2-2; no reliable D call. V was cut by 0 bases and J by 4 bases, with 12 bases left in between. Germline V CDR1 and CDR2: LGHNA, YNFKEQ. CDR3 length equals 16 residues. The CDR3 DNA reads TGTGCCAGCAGCCAAGATTCCCGTCCCGGCACCGGGGAGCTGTTTTTT. Its translation is CASSQDSRPGTGELFF.

The chain couples TRBV29-1 to TRBJ2-1, with D perhaps TRBD2 (5 bases). Trimming pared 0 bases from V and 3 bases from J, leaving 9 bases between. Germline loops: CDR1 SQVTM, CDR2 ANQGSEA. The CDR3 spans 14 residues. CDR3 DNA: TGCAGCGTTGAAGAGGGGAGAGGCTACAATGAGCAGTTCTTC. Translating it yields CSVEEGRGYNEQFF.

This clonotype was counted ten times or more. The chain links TRBV13 to TRBJ2-1; TRBD2 matches at 10 bases. The CDR3 length is 15 residues. Germline V gives CDR1 PRHDT, CDR2 FYEKMQ (reference sequence). V lost 1 base and J lost 7; bases outside the gene matches: 4. The CDR3 reads CASSLEGLARNEQFF. The CDR3 nucleotides are TGTGCCAGCAGCTTAGAGGGACTAGCGAGGAATGAGCAGTTCTTC.

This clonotype occurred a few times. This chain links TRBV20-1 with TRBJ2-4; D call uncertain. Germline CDR1 DFQATT, CDR2 SNEGSKA (reference sequence). This CDR3 contains 15 residues. Trimming left V 1 base short and J 4 bases short, with 14 bases between. In DNA, the CDR3 is TGCAGTGCTAGAGGGAAGTGGGAACCTAAAAACATTCAGTACTTC. Encoded protein: CSARGKWEPKNIQYF.

This chain links TRBV7-9 with TRBJ2-7; D is unclear. The CDR3 extends over 14 amino acids. In germline, CDR1 is SEHNR, CDR2 FQNEAQ (reference sequence). The V and J ends lost 1 base and 1 base respectively, with 8 bases between them. CDR3 loop: CASSLVGKSYEQYF. The CDR3 DNA sequence: TGTGCCAGCAGCTTAGTCGGCAAATCCTACGAGCAGTACTTC.

The chain links TRBV10-3 to TRBJ1-2; tentative D call: TRBD1 (6 bases). V lost 10 bases and J 4 bases, leaving 25 bases between the germline ends. The V gene's germline CDR1 is ENHRY and CDR2 SYGVKD. This CDR3 spans 16 amino acids. CDR3 DNA sequence: TGTGCCACCGGGGGAGGGACACCCGGGCCCTTCTATGGCTACACCTTC. This sequence encodes CATGGGTPGPFYGYTF.

This clonotype has a count of ten or more. This CDR3 is CASSVGTFETQYF. CDR3 DNA sequence: TGTGCCAGCAGTGTGGGGACTTTTGAGACCCAGTACTTC. The chain employs TRBV2 and TRBJ2-5; D may be TRBD2 (6 bases). The ends were cut back, 4 bases at V and 5 bases at J, with 11 bases in the middle. CDR3 length equals 13 residues. Germline values: CDR1 SNHLY, CDR2 FYNNEI. Together with reference TRBV2 and TRBJ2-5, the CDR3 gives the full variable domain: EPEVTQTPSHQVTQMGQEVILRCVPISNHLYFYWYRQILGQKVEFLVSFYNNEISEKSEIFDDQFSVERPDGSNFTLKIRSTKLEDSAMYFCASSVGTFETQYFGPGTRLLVL.

This clonotype was seen only a few times. The chain is built from TRBV11-2 and TRBJ2-3; TRBD1 agrees at 8 bases. Germline loops: CDR1 SGHAT, CDR2 FQNNGV. The CDR3 covers 15 residues. V gave up 5 bases and J gave up 6 bases; unmatched junction bases: 10. The CDR3 reads CASSRTGQGEDTQYF. DNA of the CDR3: TGTGCCAGCAGCCGAACCGGACAGGGCGAGGATACGCAGTATTTT.